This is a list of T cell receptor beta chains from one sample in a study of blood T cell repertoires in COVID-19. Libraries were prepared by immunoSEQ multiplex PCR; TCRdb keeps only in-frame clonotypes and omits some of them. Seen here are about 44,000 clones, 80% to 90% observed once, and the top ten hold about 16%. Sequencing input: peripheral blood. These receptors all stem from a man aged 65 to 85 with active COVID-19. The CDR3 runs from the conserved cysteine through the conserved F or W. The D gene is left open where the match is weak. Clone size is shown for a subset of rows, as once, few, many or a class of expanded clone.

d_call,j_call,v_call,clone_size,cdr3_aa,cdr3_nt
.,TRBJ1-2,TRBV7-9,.,CASVRLRHNYGYTF,TGTGCCAGCGTTCGTCTACGCCATAACTATGGCTACACCTTC
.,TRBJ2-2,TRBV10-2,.,CASSESTETLNTGELFF,TGCGCCAGCAGTGAGTCGACGGAGACCCTCAACACCGGGGAGCTGTTTTTT
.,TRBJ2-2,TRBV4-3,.,CASSQDYGRELFF,TGCGCCAGCAGCCAAGATTACGGGAGGGAGCTGTTTTTT
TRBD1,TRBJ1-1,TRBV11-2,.,CASSQPTGWTEAFF,TGTGCCAGCAGCCAACCGACAGGGTGGACTGAAGCTTTCTTT
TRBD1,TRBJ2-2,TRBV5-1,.,CASSYSPGQGTTGELFF,TGCGCCAGCAGCTACTCACCGGGACAGGGTACCACCGGGGAGCTGTTTTTT
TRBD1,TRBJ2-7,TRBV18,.,CASSEQTGSFYEQYF,TGTGCCAGCTCAGAACAGACAGGGTCCTTCTACGAGCAGTACTTC
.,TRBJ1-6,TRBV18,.,CASSGQLSSYNSPLHF,TGTGCCAGCTCAGGACAGCTGAGCTCCTATAATTCACCCCTCCACTTT
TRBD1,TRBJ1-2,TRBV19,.,CASSPGGQEVAYGYTF,TGTGCCAGTAGCCCGGGTGGACAGGAAGTTGCGTATGGCTACACCTTC
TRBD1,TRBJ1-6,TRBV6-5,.,CASSSQGADNSPLHF,TGTGCCAGCAGTTCACAGGGGGCGGACAATTCACCCCTCCACTTT
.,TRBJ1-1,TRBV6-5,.,CASTLGVATEAFF,TGTGCCAGCACCCTCGGGGTTGCCACTGAAGCTTTCTTT
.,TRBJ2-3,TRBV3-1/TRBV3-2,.,CASSQGSYRVTDTQYF,TGTGCCAGCAGCCAAGGATCATACAGGGTCACAGATACGCAGTATTTT
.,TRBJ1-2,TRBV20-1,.,CSASIQDLGYTF,TGCAGTGCTAGTATCCAGGATCTTGGCTACACCTTC
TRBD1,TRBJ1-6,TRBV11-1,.,CASRRSGQKDSPLHF,TGTGCCAGCAGACGTTCGGGACAGAAGGATTCACCCCTCCACTTT
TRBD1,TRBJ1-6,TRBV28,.,CASSTRDSSSALHF,TGTGCCAGCAGTACCCGGGACAGTAGTTCGGCCCTCCACTTT
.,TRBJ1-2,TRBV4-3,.,CASSQYTTGVENGYTF,TGCGCCAGCAGCCAATACACTACGGGGGTGGAAAATGGCTACACCTTC
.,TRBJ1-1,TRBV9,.,CASSVGANTEAFF,TGTGCCAGCAGCGTTGGGGCTAACACTGAAGCTTTCTTT
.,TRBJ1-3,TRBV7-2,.,CASSLARGGAGNTIYF,TGTGCCAGCAGCTTAGCTAGGGGGGGAGCTGGAAACACCATATATTTT
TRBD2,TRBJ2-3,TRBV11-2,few,CASSPTGGGPDTQYF,TGTGCCAGCAGCCCGACGGGCGGGGGGCCAGATACGCAGTATTTT
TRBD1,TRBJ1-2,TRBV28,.,CASRTGGGYGYTF,TGTGCCAGCAGAACAGGGGGCGGCTATGGCTACACCTTC
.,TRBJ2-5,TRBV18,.,CASSPGSGEETQYF,TGTGCCAGCTCACCAGGGTCAGGGGAAGAGACCCAGTACTTC
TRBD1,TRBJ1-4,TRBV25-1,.,CASSETGGANNEKLFF,TGTGCCAGCAGTGAAACAGGGGGCGCGAATAATGAAAAACTGTTTTTT
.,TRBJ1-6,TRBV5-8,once,CASSRTQVTNSPLHF,TGTGCCAGCAGCCGGACACAGGTGACGAATTCACCCCTCCACTTT
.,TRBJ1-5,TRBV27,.,CASSPEGRRNQPQHF,TGTGCCAGCAGTCCGGAGGGACGTCGCAATCAGCCCCAGCATTTT
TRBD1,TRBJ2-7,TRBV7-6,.,CASSQSRDRPYEQYF,TGTGCCAGCAGCCAGAGTAGGGACAGACCCTACGAGCAGTACTTC
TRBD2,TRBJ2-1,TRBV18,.,CASLSGLAMYNEQFF,TGTGCCAGCTTATCGGGACTAGCGATGTACAATGAGCAGTTCTTC
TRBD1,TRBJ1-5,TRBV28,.,CASSLVAGTGNQPQHF,TGTGCCAGCAGTTTGGTAGCAGGGACAGGCAATCAGCCCCAGCATTTT
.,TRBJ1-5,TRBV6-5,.,CASSMRTPDNQPQHF,TGTGCCAGCAGTATGCGGACACCGGACAATCAGCCCCAGCATTTT
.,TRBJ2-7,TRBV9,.,CASSSLSPYEQYF,TGTGCCAGCAGCTCACTCTCTCCCTACGAGCAGTACTTC
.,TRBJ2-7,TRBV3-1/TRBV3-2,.,CASSLTRTESSYEQYF,TGTGCCAGCAGCCTAACGCGGACTGAGAGCTCCTACGAGCAGTACTTC